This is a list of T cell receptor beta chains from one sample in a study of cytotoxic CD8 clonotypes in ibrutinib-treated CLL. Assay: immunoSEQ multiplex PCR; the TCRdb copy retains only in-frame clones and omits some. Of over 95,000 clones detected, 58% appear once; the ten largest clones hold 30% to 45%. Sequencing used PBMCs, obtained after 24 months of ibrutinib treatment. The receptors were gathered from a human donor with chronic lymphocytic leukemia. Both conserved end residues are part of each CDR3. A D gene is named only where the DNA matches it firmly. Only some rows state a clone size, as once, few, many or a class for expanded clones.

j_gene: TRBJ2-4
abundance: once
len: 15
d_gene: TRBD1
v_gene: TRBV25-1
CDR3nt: TGTGCCAGCAGTGAACCCGGGACAGGGAAAAACATTCAGTACTTC
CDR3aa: CASSEPGTGKNIQYF

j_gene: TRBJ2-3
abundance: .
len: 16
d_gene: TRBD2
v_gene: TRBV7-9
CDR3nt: TGTGCCAGCAGCTTAGTTTCTAGCGGGGGGGCAGATACGCAGTATTTT
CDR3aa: CASSLVSSGGADTQYF

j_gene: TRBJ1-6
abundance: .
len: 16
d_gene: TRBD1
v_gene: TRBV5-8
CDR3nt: TGTGCCAGCAGCCCGACAGGGGTTGGCTATAATTCACCCCTCCACTTT
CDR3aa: CASSPTGVGYNSPLHF

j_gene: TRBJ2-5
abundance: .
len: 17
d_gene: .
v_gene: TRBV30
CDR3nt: TGTGCCTGGAGTGTAGTCTGGGCCGGCCTATTACAAGAGACCCAGTACTTC
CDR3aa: CAWSVVWAGLLQETQYF

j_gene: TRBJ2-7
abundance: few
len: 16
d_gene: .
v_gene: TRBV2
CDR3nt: TGTGCCAGCAGTGGGACAAGGGCAGGAGGAAAATACGAGCAGTACTTC
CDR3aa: CASSGTRAGGKYEQYF

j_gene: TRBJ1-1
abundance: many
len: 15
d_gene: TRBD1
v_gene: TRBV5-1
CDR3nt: TGCGCCAGCAGCGCTGGACAGGCAGGGTATTCTGAAGCTTTCTTT
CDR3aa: CASSAGQAGYSEAFF

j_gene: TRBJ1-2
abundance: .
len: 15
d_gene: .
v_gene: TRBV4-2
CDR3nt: TGTGCCAGCAGCCAAGATGAAGGGTCCTACTATGGCTACACCTTC
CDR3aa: CASSQDEGSYYGYTF

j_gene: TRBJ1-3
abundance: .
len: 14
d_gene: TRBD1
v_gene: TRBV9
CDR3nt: TGTGCCAGCAGCTCCAGGGGGGCTGGAAACACCATATATTTT
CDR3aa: CASSSRGAGNTIYF

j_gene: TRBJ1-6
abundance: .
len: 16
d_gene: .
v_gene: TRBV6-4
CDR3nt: TGTGCCAGCCCCAAGGAAGGAGAAATCTATAATTCACCCCTCCACTTT
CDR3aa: CASPKEGEIYNSPLHF

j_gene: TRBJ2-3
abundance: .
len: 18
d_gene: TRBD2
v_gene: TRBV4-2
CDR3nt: TGTGCCAGCAGACCCGGGACTAGCGGGGGGGACCTCACAGATACGCAGTATTTT
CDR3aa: CASRPGTSGGDLTDTQYF

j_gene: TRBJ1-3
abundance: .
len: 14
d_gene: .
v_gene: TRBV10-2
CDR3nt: TGCGCCAGCGGCCTTGGGGGGGACGGAAACACCATATATTTT
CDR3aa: CASGLGGDGNTIYF

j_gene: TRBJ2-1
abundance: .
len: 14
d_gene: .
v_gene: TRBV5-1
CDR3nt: TGCGCCAGCAGCGTAGCCAGGGTTGGAGATGAGCAGTTCTTC
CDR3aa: CASSVARVGDEQFF

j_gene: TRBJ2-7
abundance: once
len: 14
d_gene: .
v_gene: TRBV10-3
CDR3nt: TGTGCCATCAGTGAGTTCAGGGAAGCATACGAGCAGTACTTC
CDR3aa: CAISEFREAYEQYF

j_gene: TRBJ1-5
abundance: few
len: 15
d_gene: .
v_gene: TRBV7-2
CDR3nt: TGTGCCAGCAGCTTATCAGTTTGGAGCAATCAGCCCCAGCATTTT
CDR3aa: CASSLSVWSNQPQHF

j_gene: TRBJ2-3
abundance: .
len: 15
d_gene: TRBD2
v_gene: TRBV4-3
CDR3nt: TGCGCCAGCAGCCAAGGGCGGGGGTCAGGGAATACGCAGTATTTT
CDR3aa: CASSQGRGSGNTQYF

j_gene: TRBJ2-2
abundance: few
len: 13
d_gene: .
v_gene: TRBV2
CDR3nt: TGTGCCAGCAAATACAGCTACACCGGGGAGCTGTTTTTT
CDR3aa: CASKYSYTGELFF

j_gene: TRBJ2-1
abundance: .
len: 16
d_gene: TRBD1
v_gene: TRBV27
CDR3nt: TGTGCCAGCAGTTCCCGGGGACAGGGACCCTACAATGAGCAGTTCTTC
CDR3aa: CASSSRGQGPYNEQFF

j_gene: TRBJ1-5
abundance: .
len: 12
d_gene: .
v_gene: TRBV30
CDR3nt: TGTGCCTGGGGGGGTGGCAATCAGCCCCAGCATTTT
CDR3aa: CAWGGGNQPQHF

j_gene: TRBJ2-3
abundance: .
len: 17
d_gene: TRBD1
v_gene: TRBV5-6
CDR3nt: TGTGCCAGCAGCCCCCTGAACAGGGGAGCAGGCACAGATACGCAGTATTTT
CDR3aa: CASSPLNRGAGTDTQYF

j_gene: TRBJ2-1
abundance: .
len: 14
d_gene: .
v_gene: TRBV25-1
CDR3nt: TGTGCCAGCAGTGAATGGGTCAGGGACAATGAGCAGTTCTTC
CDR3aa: CASSEWVRDNEQFF

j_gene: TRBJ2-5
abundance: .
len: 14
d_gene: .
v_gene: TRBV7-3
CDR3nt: TGTGCCAGCAGTCCGAGTTACTCTTCGGAGACCCAGTACTTC
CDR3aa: CASSPSYSSETQYF

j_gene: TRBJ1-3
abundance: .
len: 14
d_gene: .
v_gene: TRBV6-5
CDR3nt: TGTGCCAGCAGCCCCCAACTAGCTGGAAACACCATATATTTT
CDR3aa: CASSPQLAGNTIYF

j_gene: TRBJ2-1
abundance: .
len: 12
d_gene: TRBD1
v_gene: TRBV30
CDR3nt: TGTGCCACGGGACAGGGCAACTATGAGCAGTTCTTC
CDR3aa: CATGQGNYEQFF

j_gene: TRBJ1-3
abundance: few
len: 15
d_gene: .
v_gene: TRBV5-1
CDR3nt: TGCGCCAGCAGCTTGGGGACACTGGGAGGAAACACCATATATTTT
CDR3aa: CASSLGTLGGNTIYF

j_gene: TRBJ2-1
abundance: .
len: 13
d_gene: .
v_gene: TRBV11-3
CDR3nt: TGTGCCAGCAGCAGGACCACCTACAATGAGCAGTTCTTC
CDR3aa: CASSRTTYNEQFF

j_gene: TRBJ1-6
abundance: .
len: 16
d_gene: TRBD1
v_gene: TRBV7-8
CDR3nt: TGTGCCAGCAGCCTAGAGGGGGCGAGGGCCGATTCACCCCTCCACTTT
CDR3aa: CASSLEGARADSPLHF

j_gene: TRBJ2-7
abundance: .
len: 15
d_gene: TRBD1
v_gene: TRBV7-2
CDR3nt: TGTGCCAGCACCTTCACCGGGACAGGGTCGGACGAGCAGTACTTC
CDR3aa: CASTFTGTGSDEQYF

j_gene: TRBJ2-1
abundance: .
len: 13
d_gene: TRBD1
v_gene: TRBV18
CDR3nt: TGTGCCAGCGATCCCGGGACAGGCAATGAGCAGTTCTTC
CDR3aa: CASDPGTGNEQFF

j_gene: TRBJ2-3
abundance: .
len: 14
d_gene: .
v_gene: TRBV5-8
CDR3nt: TGTGCCAGCAGCTTGGACAGGGGCACAGATACGCAGTATTTT
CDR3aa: CASSLDRGTDTQYF

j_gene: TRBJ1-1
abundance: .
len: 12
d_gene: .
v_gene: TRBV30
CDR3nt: TGTGCCCAAAAGGGGGGAAGCACTGAAGCTTTCTTT
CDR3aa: CAQKGGSTEAFF

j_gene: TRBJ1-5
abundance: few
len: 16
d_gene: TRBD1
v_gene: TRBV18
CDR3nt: TGTGCCAGCTCACCAAGGGCTGCACAGGGGAATCAGCCCCAGCATTTT
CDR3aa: CASSPRAAQGNQPQHF

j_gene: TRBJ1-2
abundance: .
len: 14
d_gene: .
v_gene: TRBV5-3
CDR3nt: TGTGCCTTTACCGATGGCGGGAGTAACTATGGCTACACCTTC
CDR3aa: CAFTDGGSNYGYTF

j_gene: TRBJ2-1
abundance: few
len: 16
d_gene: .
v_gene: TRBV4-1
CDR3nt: TGCGCCAGCAGCTACGATGAGGCGAACTCCTACAATGAGCAGTTCTTC
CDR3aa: CASSYDEANSYNEQFF

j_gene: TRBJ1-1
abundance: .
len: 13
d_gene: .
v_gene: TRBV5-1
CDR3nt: TGCGCCAGCGAACAACAGGCGAACACTGAAGCTTTCTTT
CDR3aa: CASEQQANTEAFF

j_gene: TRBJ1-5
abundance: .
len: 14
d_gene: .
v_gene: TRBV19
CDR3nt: TGTGCCAGTAGTATTTTCGGGGCTGGTCAGCCCCAGCATTTT
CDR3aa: CASSIFGAGQPQHF

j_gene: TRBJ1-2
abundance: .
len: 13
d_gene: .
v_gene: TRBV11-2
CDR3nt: TGTGCCAGCAGCCAGGGATCTAACTATGGCTACACCTTC
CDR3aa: CASSQGSNYGYTF

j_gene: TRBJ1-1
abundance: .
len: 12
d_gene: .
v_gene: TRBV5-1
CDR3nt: TGCGCCAGCAGCTCCGGGATGACTGAAGCTTTCTTT
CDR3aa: CASSSGMTEAFF

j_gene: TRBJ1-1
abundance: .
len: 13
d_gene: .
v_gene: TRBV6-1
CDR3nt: TGTGCCAGCAGTGCGTCAGTAGACACTGAAGCTTTCTTT
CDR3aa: CASSASVDTEAFF

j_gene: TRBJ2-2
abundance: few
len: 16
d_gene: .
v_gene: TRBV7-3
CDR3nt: TGTGCCAGCAGCTCTCAAAATCCTAGGAACACCGGGGAGCTGTTTTTT
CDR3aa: CASSSQNPRNTGELFF

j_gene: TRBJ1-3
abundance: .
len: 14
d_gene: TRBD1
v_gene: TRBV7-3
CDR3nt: TGTGCCAGCAGCCCGACAGGGAATGGAAACACCATATATTTT
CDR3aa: CASSPTGNGNTIYF

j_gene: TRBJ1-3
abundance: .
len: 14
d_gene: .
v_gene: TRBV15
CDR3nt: TGTGCCACCAGCAGAGATCGGGGTGGAAACACCATATATTTT
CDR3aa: CATSRDRGGNTIYF

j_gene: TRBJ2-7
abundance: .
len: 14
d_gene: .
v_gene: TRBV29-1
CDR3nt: TGCAGCGTTGAAGATTTGGCAGGGTCCCTAGGGCAGTACTTC
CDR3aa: CSVEDLAGSLGQYF

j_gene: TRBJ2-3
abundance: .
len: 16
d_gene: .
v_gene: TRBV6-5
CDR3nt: TGTGCCAGCAGTTACTCGTTTCGGGCCTTCACAGATACGCAGTATTTT
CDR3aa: CASSYSFRAFTDTQYF

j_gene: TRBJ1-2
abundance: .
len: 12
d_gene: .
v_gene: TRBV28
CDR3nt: TGTGCCAGCAGTTTGGGCTACGAGGGCTACACCTTC
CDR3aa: CASSLGYEGYTF

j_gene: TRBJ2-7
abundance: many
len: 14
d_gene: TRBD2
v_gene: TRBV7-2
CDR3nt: TGTGCCAGCAACCCCGTCGGGGGGTCCTACGAGCAGTACTTC
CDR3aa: CASNPVGGSYEQYF

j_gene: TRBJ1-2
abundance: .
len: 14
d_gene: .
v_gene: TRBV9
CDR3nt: TGTGCCAGCAGCGTTAAGGGTTTCGGTTTAGGCTACACCTTC
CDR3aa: CASSVKGFGLGYTF

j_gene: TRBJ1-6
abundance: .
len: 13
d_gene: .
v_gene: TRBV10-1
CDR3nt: TGCGCCAGCAGTGGTACAGTCAATTCACCCCTCCACTTT
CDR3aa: CASSGTVNSPLHF

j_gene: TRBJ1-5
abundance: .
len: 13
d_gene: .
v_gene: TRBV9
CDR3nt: TGTGCCAGCAGCGCAGGGTTGGGCCAGCCCCAGCATTTT
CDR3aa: CASSAGLGQPQHF

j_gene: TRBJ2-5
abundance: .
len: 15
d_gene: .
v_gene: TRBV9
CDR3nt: TGTGCCAGCAGCCCTAGACTAGGGCCTAGGGAGACCCAGTACTTC
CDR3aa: CASSPRLGPRETQYF

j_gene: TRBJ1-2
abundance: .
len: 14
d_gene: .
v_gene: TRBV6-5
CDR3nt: TGTGCCAGCAGTGAGCTTCCGACAGTCTATGGCTACACCTTC
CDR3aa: CASSELPTVYGYTF

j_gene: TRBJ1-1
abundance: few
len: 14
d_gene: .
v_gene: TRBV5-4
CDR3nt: TGTGCCAGCAGCCGACAGGAGTTAAACACTGAAGCTTTCTTT
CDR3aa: CASSRQELNTEAFF